These T cell receptor beta chains were read from a single sample in a study of T cell changes during pregnancy in multiple sclerosis. This table comes from immunoSEQ multiplex PCR, and its TCRdb copy is limited to in-frame clones, with some not included. The table records tens of thousands of clones, about 92% of them present only once. Source: peripheral blood, taken after pregnancy. Receptors originate from a female donor with multiple sclerosis, enrolled in a pregnancy study. The CDR3 runs from the conserved cysteine through the conserved F or W. D genes are given only for firm matches. Not all rows give a size; the values are once, few, many and, for expanded clones, a class.

TRBV5-1	.	.	TRBJ1-1	TGCGCCAGCAGCTTGTGGGACACTGACACTGAAGCTTTCTTT	CASSLWDTDTEAFF
TRBV5-6	.	.	TRBJ1-2	TGTGCCAGCAGCCGAGACAGGACCTATGGCTACACCTTC	CASSRDRTYGYTF
TRBV18	.	TRBD1	TRBJ2-5	TGTGCCAGCTCACGACAGGGAGAAGGGACCCAGTACTTC	CASSRQGEGTQYF
TRBV7-2	.	TRBD2	TRBJ2-3	TGTGCCAGCAGCTTAGAGACTAGCGGGGCTACGCAGTATTTT	CASSLETSGATQYF
TRBV27	.	TRBD1	TRBJ2-7	TGTGCCAGCGGGGACAGGGGGCGCAGAGAGCAGTACTTC	CASGDRGRREQYF
TRBV2	.	.	TRBJ1-5	TGTGCCAGCGTGGGGGACTTTAATCAGCCCCAGCATTTT	CASVGDFNQPQHF
TRBV25-1	.	TRBD1	TRBJ2-5	TGTGCCAGCAGGAGGACAGGGATCGAGACCCAGTACTTC	CASRRTGIETQYF
TRBV14	.	.	TRBJ1-1	TGTGCCAGCAGCCACCCGGGACAGAACACTGAAGCTTTCTTT	CASSHPGQNTEAFF
TRBV4-1	.	.	TRBJ2-6	TGCGCCAGCAGCCAAGTCTATCAGGGAACTGGGGCCAACGTCCTGACTTTC	CASSQVYQGTGANVLTF
TRBV6-4	.	TRBD2	TRBJ2-1	TGTGCCAGCAGTGTTGCGGCCAGCGGGGGGTCCCATGAGCAGTTCTTC	CASSVAASGGSHEQFF
TRBV7-8	.	TRBD1	TRBJ1-1	TGTGCCAGCAGCCAAGCCGACAGGGTCTCTGAAGCTTTCTTT	CASSQADRVSEAFF
TRBV11-3	.	.	TRBJ2-7	TGTGCCAGCAGCGAACGGGGGACCACACGTGGCGAGCAGTACTTC	CASSERGTTRGEQYF
TRBV27	.	.	TRBJ2-2	TGTGCCAGCAGATCGCGGCCCAATGCGGCCGGGGAGCTGTTTTTT	CASRSRPNAAGELFF
TRBV7-9	.	TRBD2	TRBJ2-7	TGTGCCAGCAGCCACGGCCTCGGTAGCGGGGGGTATAACTCCTACGAGCAGTACTTC	CASSHGLGSGGYNSYEQYF
TRBV6-5	.	TRBD1	TRBJ1-6	TGTGCCAGCAGTTCCCCGACAGGGGTTATTTCACCCCTCCACTTT	CASSSPTGVISPLHF
TRBV7-2	.	.	TRBJ1-1	TGTGCCAGCAGCTTAGTGTCGCGCACTGAAGCTTTCTTT	CASSLVSRTEAFF
TRBV2	once	TRBD1	TRBJ1-2	TGTGCCAGCCGATGGACAGGGTCCCACTATGGCTACACCTTC	CASRWTGSHYGYTF
TRBV7-2	.	.	TRBJ2-2	TGTGCCAGCAGCTTAAGGACACGGGGGGCGGCCGGGGAGCTGTTTTTT	CASSLRTRGAAGELFF
TRBV30	.	.	TRBJ2-1	TGTGCCTGGGGGGGACCGGGGGGCGATGAGCAGTTCTTC	CAWGGPGGDEQFF
TRBV19	.	.	TRBJ2-3	TGTGCCAGTAGTACCGTACTTTGGGGGGGGGCATGGGGCACAGATACGCAGTATTTT	CASSTVLWGGAWGTDTQYF
TRBV9	.	.	TRBJ2-3	TGTGCCAGCAGGGGAACTAGCAGAAACACAGATACGCAGTATTTT	CASRGTSRNTDTQYF
TRBV7-3	.	TRBD1	TRBJ1-6	TGTGCCAGCAGCAAACGGGACAGGAATTCACCCCTCCACTTT	CASSKRDRNSPLHF
TRBV6-6	once	.	TRBJ1-5	TGTGCCAGCAGTTACTTGGAGAATAGCAATCAGCCCCAGCATTTT	CASSYLENSNQPQHF
TRBV7-2	once	.	TRBJ1-2	TGTGCCAGCAGCTTAGTAGAACAGAACTATGGCTACACCTTC	CASSLVEQNYGYTF
TRBV4-1	.	.	TRBJ2-5	TGCGCCAGCAGCCAAGAAGGCAGGGTAGAGACCCAGTACTTC	CASSQEGRVETQYF
TRBV9	.	TRBD2	TRBJ2-1	TGTGCCAGCAGCCCGCGGGGGGGCTATTACAATGAGCAGTTCTTC	CASSPRGGYYNEQFF
TRBV5-6	.	.	TRBJ2-7	TGTGCCAGCAGCAAACAGTTAGACAGGTATTCCTACGAGCAGTACTTC	CASSKQLDRYSYEQYF
TRBV18	.	.	TRBJ1-5	TGTGCCAGCTCAGGTCCGGAGAATCAGCCCCAGCATTTT	CASSGPENQPQHF
TRBV4-2	.	TRBD2	TRBJ2-3	TGTGCCAGCAGCCACGCTAGCGGGGATAGCACAGATACGCAGTATTTT	CASSHASGDSTDTQYF
TRBV19	.	TRBD1	TRBJ2-7	TGTGCCAGTTCCGGGACAGCCTCCCACGAGCAGTACTTC	CASSGTASHEQYF
TRBV27	.	.	TRBJ2-6	TGTGCCAGTACAACTGGGGCCAACGTCCTGACTTTC	CASTTGANVLTF
TRBV4-2	.	.	TRBJ1-2	TGTGCCAGCAGCCAAGAGTCTTGGGCAGGGGGCTACACCTTC	CASSQESWAGGYTF
TRBV5-1	once	TRBD1	TRBJ2-7	TGCGCCAGCAGCTCGGGGGACAGGGTGACCTACGAGCAGTACTTC	CASSSGDRVTYEQYF
TRBV6-4	.	.	TRBJ2-7	TGTGCCAGCAGTGACCAAATACAGGGCGAGCAGTACTTC	CASSDQIQGEQYF
TRBV2	.	.	TRBJ1-4	TGTGCCAGCAGTGAAAACAGTTTAGGTGAGGAAAAACTGTTTTTT	CASSENSLGEEKLFF
TRBV6-5	once	.	TRBJ1-1	TGTGCCAGCAGACGGGACACCACATTTGGTACAGCTTTCTTT	CASRRDTTFGTAFF
TRBV11-3	.	TRBD2	TRBJ2-5	TGTGCCAGCAGCCCCGGGACTAGCAAGGGGACCCAGTACTTC	CASSPGTSKGTQYF
TRBV19	.	.	TRBJ2-3	TGTGCCAGTAGTATCTCCGGGTATAACACAGATACGCAGTATTTT	CASSISGYNTDTQYF
TRBV18	.	.	TRBJ2-3	TGTGCCAGCTCACCCGGGGATACGCAGTATTTT	CASSPGDTQYF
TRBV23-1	.	TRBD1	TRBJ2-1	TGCGCCAGCAATTTCCGGGACAGGGGAATCCTGGTCTACAATGAGCAGTTCTTC	CASNFRDRGILVYNEQFF
TRBV6-5	.	.	TRBJ1-2	TGTGCCAGCAGTTACTCGCAGGACTACATGAACTATGGCTACACCTTC	CASSYSQDYMNYGYTF
TRBV7-2	.	TRBD2	TRBJ2-7	TGTGCCAGCAGCCTAGGACTAGCGGGGGGCTTAGAGCAGTACTTC	CASSLGLAGGLEQYF
TRBV5-4	.	TRBD2	TRBJ2-2	TGTGCCACCTACGGTACTAGCGGGGGTCCTGTCGACACCGGGGAGCTGTTTTTT	CATYGTSGGPVDTGELFF
TRBV7-2	.	TRBD1	TRBJ1-2	TGTGCCAGCAGTCGGACAGGGGGCGCGGACTATGGCTACACCTTC	CASSRTGGADYGYTF
TRBV18	.	.	TRBJ1-1	TGTGCCAGCTCACCGGGACACCACACTGAAGCTTTCTTT	CASSPGHHTEAFF
TRBV4-3	.	.	TRBJ1-1	TGCGCCAGCAGGATGCAGGGGCCAGACACTGAAGCTTTCTTT	CASRMQGPDTEAFF
TRBV7-8	.	TRBD1	TRBJ1-4	TGTGCCAGCAGCGTACTCGGGACAGGGAGTGAAAAACTGTTTTTT	CASSVLGTGSEKLFF
TRBV7-2	.	.	TRBJ1-3	TGTGCCAGCAGCCCGGACAGTGGACGGTCTGGAAACACCATATATTTT	CASSPDSGRSGNTIYF
TRBV6-5	.	TRBD1	TRBJ1-4	TGTGCCAGCAGGCCCCCGGGACAGGGGAGGGAAAAACTGTTTTTT	CASRPPGQGREKLFF
TRBV7-9	.	.	TRBJ2-7	TGTGCCAGCAGCCCAGGAGGGGTCGGCGAGCAGTACTTC	CASSPGGVGEQYF
TRBV6-6	.	TRBD1	TRBJ1-4	TGTGCCAGCAGTCGACAGGGGGCCAGGGAAAAACTGTTTTTT	CASSRQGAREKLFF
TRBV25-1	.	TRBD2	TRBJ2-7	TGTGCCAGCAGTGAACCCTCCGGGGGGGGATCCACAGAGCAGTACTTC	CASSEPSGGGSTEQYF
TRBV7-3	once	TRBD1	TRBJ2-7	TGTGCCAGCAGCTTAATGGCAGGACAGGGCCACTACGAGCAGTACTTC	CASSLMAGQGHYEQYF
TRBV7-9	.	.	TRBJ2-5	TGTGCCAGCAGCTTAGCTCTCCTGGCCCTCCAAGAGACCCAGTACTTC	CASSLALLALQETQYF
TRBV5-4	once	.	TRBJ1-1	TGTGCCAGCAGCCCGACAGAACTTCGATCTGAAGCTTTCTTT	CASSPTELRSEAFF
TRBV7-3	.	TRBD2	TRBJ2-7	TGTGCCAGCAGCCCCGGGGGGTACGAGCAGTACTTC	CASSPGGYEQYF
TRBV10-2	.	TRBD2	TRBJ2-7	TGCGCCAGCAGAGCAGCGGGGGGGCCTGGGGAGCAGTACTTC	CASRAAGGPGEQYF
TRBV19	.	TRBD2	TRBJ2-5	TGTGCCAGTAGTATCTCAGCGGGGGCGGAGACCCAGTACTTC	CASSISAGAETQYF
TRBV9	.	TRBD1	TRBJ1-2	TGTGCCAGCAGCGTAGAAGTTGGGACAGGGCCCTATGGCTACACCTTC	CASSVEVGTGPYGYTF